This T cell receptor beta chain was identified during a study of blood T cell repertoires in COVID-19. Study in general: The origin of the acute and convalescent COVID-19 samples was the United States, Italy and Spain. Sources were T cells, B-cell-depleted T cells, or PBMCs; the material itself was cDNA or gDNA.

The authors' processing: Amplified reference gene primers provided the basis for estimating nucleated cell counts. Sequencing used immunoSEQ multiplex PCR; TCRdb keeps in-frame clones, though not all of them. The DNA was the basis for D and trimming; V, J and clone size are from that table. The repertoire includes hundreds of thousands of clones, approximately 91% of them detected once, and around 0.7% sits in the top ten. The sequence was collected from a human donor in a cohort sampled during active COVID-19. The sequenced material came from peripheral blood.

CDR3 coding DNA: TGTGCCAGCAGCTTGGCCCCGCGGCTTAGCACAGATACGCAGTATTTT. Amino acid sequence: CASSLAPRLSTDTQYF. This chain links TRBV5-4 with TRBJ2-3; D uncertain. The CDR3 extends over 16 amino acids. Germline V gene lookup returns CDR1 SGHNT and CDR2 YYREEE (reference sequence). Trimming left V 0 bases short and J 0 bases short, with 11 bases between.